This passage covers 11 T cell receptor beta chains from one sample sequenced in a study of cytomegalovirus exposure and HLA in healthy donors. The PCR had 60 Vbeta and 13 Jbeta primers. TCRdb's copy holds only in-frame clones and misses some; the assay was immunoSEQ multiplex PCR. This repertoire shows 100,000 to 120,000 clones, over 12% found once; its top ten account for about 0.79%. The specimen sequenced was PBMCs. These receptors were taken from a female donor in good health and CMV-seronegative.

This clone appeared a few times. The CDR3 protein is CASSSKRGHQETQYF. CDR3 coding DNA: TGTGCCAGCAGCTCAAAGCGGGGACACCAAGAGACCCAGTACTTC. The chain employs TRBV7-2 and TRBJ2-5; 7 bases are shared with TRBD2. Losses at the gene ends were 4 bases for V and 0 bases for J; bases not matched to a gene: 5. Germline V gene lookup returns CDR1 SGHTA and CDR2 FQGNSA. This CDR3 is 15 amino acids long.

The chain is built from TRBV5-1 and TRBJ2-6; D is unresolved. Between the trimmed V and J ends, which lost 4 bases and 0 bases, there was a span of 5 bases. CDR1 and CDR2 from the germline V gene are SGHRS and YFSETQ. This CDR3 has 14 amino acids. In nucleotides, the CDR3 is TGCGCCAGCAGCGGGCACTCTGGGGCCAACGTCCTGACTTTC. It encodes CASSGHSGANVLTF.

This clone was counted between two and nine times. The chain couples TRBV29-1 to TRBJ2-1; TRBD2 is a possible D gene (6 bases). This CDR3 is built from 16 residues. Germline lookup yields CDR1 SQVTM and CDR2 ANQGSEA. Trimming removed 7 bases from V and 0 bases from J, with 19 bases in between. The CDR3 coding sequence is TGCAGCGCAACCATTGTAGCGGTAAGCTCCTACAATGAGCAGTTCTTC. Translation: CSATIVAVSSYNEQFF.

This clone was found a few times. The gene calls are TRBV14 and TRBJ2-3; 7 nucleotides line up with TRBD1. The CDR3 is made up of 15 amino acids. Germline CDR1 and CDR2: SGHDN and FVKESK. V lost 5 bases and J lost 4; bases outside the gene matches: 9. As DNA, the CDR3 is TGTGCCAGCAGCGGACACAGGGGTAGGCCAGATACGCAGTATTTT. This gives the protein CASSGHRGRPDTQYF.

The chain joins TRBV5-6 to TRBJ2-3; D is perhaps TRBD2 (6 bases). V gave up 2 bases and J gave up 1 base, with 8 bases separating them. The CDR3 extends over 14 amino acids. The germline V gene encodes CDR1 SGHDT and CDR2 YYEEEE. This chain's CDR3 is CASSLRGGTDTQYF. DNA for the CDR3: TGTGCCAGCAGCTTACGCGGGGGCACAGATACGCAGTATTTT.

In this sample, this clone turned up a few times. The J gene is TRBJ1-4, the V gene TRBV4-3; 8 nucleotides match TRBD1. CDR3 size: 14 residues. Trimming at V came to 4 bases and at J to 8 bases, leaving 6 bases not matched to a gene. The V gene's germline CDR1 is LGHNA and CDR2 YSLEER. Here the CDR3 reads CASSRGTGGEKLFF. The CDR3 DNA reads TGCGCCAGCAGCCGGGGGACAGGAGGGGAAAAACTGTTTTTT.

CDR3 nucleotides: TGTGCCAGCAGCGTAGCTGGGACTAGCGGATTATACGAGCAGTACTTC. Translation: CASSVAGTSGLYEQYF. This chain joins TRBV9 and TRBJ2-7, with TRBD2 matching 11 bases. The V gene's germline CDR1 is SGDLS and CDR2 YYNGEE. With V trimmed by 0 bases and J by 4 bases, 6 bases remained unmatched. The CDR3 length is 16 residues. The variable domain in full, completed from reference TRBV9 and TRBJ2-7, reads DSGVTQTPKHLITATGQRVTLRCSPRSGDLSVYWYQQSLDQGLQFLIQYYNGEERAKGNILERFSAQQFPDLHSELNLSSLELGDSALYFCASSVAGTSGLYEQYFGPGTRLTVT.

The table lists this clone with a few counts. The rearrangement uses TRBV7-2 and TRBJ1-2; 7 bases align to TRBD1. This CDR3 region has 15 residues. V lost 5 bases, J lost 3 bases, and 9 bases stayed unmatched. Germline V gene sequence: CDR1 SGHTA, CDR2 FQGNSA. The CDR3 sequence: CASSQMGQTHYGYTF. The CDR3, as DNA: TGTGCCAGCAGCCAGATGGGACAGACCCACTATGGCTACACCTTC.

This clone has a handful of counts. V and J are TRBV10-3 and TRBJ1-1; 7 positions match TRBD1. The CDR3 contains 14 residues. Trimming took 5 bases from V and 1 from J; bases not matched to a gene: 4. Looked up from germline, CDR1 is ENHRY and CDR2 is SYGVKD. CDR3 region: CAISQGDSNTEAFF. In DNA, the CDR3 is TGTGCCATCAGTCAGGGGGACTCGAACACTGAAGCTTTCTTT.

This chain joins TRBV7-2 and TRBJ2-3, with 11 bases matching TRBD2. This CDR3 region has 18 residues. Trimming took 2 bases from V and 4 from J; bases not matched to a gene: 11. From germline, CDR1 is SGHTA and CDR2 FQGNSA. CDR3 protein: CASSLLRLAGGIPDTQYF. Written as DNA, the CDR3 is TGTGCCAGCAGCTTACTTCGGCTAGCGGGAGGAATCCCAGATACGCAGTATTTT.

The J gene is TRBJ1-2, the V gene TRBV10-3; D unclear. The V gene lost 0 bases and the J gene lost 1 base, with 12 bases spanning the gap. CDR3 length equals 16 residues. CDR1 and CDR2 from the germline V gene are ENHRY and SYGVKD. CDR3 nucleotide sequence: TGTGCCATCAGTGAGTCCGGCAGGCTAAATAACTATGGCTACACCTTC. Protein product: CAISESGRLNNYGYTF.